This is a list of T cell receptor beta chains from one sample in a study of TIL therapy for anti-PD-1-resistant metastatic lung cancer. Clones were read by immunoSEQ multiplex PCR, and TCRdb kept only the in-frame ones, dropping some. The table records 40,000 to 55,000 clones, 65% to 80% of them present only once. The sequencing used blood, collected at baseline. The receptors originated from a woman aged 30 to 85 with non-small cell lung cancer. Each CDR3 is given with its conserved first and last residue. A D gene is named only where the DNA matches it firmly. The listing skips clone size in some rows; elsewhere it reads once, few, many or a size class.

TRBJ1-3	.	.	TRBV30	TGTGCCTGGAGCCTCAACTCCGGCGGAAACACCATATATTTT	CAWSLNSGGNTIYF
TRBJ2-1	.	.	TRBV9	TGTGCCAGCAGCGTAGAAGGGTTAAGGGACAATGAGCAGTTCTTC	CASSVEGLRDNEQFF
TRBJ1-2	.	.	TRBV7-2	TGTGCCAGCAGCTTCCCGGGACAAGGCTATGGCTACACCTTC	CASSFPGQGYGYTF
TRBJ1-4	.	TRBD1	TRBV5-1	TGCGCCAGCAGCTTGCAGAGGACAGGGGGTGAAAAACTGTTTTTT	CASSLQRTGGEKLFF
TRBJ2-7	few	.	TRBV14	TGTGCCAGCAGCCAATCCCATCTTTCTGGGGGAGCAGACGAGCAGTACTTC	CASSQSHLSGGADEQYF
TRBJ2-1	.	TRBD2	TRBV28	TGTGCCAGCAGTGCTTTCGGACTAGCGGGAGGGAATTACCACAATGAGCAGTTCTTC	CASSAFGLAGGNYHNEQFF
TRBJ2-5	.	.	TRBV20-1	TGCAGTGCTACCCACCCGGAGACCCAGTACTTC	CSATHPETQYF
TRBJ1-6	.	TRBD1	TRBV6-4	TGTGCCAGCAGACGGGACAGGGACTCACCCCTCCACTTT	CASRRDRDSPLHF
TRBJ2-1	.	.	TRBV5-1	TGCGCCAGCAGGGCACAGGGAACCAACAATGAGCAGTTCTTC	CASRAQGTNNEQFF
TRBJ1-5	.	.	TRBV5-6	TGTGCCAGCAGCTTGGCAGGCAATCAGCCCCAGCATTTT	CASSLAGNQPQHF
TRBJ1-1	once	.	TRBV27	TGTGCCAGCAGTCGGGGTTCGGGAGACACTGAAGCTTTCTTT	CASSRGSGDTEAFF
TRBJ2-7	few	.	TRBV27	TGTGCCAGCAGTCGACTAGGCCTGTCCTACGAGCAGTACTTC	CASSRLGLSYEQYF
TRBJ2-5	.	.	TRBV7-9	TGTGCCAGCAGCTTAGTGGGGGCCGAGACCCAGTACTTC	CASSLVGAETQYF
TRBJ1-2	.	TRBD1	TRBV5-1	TGCGCCAGCAGCCTAGGGACAGGGGGGTACTATGGCTACACCTTC	CASSLGTGGYYGYTF
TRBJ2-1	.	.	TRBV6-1	TGTGCCAGCAGTGTGGCAGCGAACAATGAGCAGTTCTTC	CASSVAANNEQFF
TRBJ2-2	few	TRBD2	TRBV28	TGTGCCAGCGGCCGGGACTACAACACCGGGGAGCTGTTTTTT	CASGRDYNTGELFF
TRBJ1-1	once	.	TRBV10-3	TGTGCCATCAGTGCTCGGGGTGACACTGAAGCTTTCTTT	CAISARGDTEAFF
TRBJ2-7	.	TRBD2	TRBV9	TGTGCCAGCAGCGTAGGGTGGACTAGCGGGAGCAACGAGCAGTACTTC	CASSVGWTSGSNEQYF
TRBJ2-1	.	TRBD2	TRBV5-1	TGCGCCAGCAGCTTGGGACTAGCGAAGTACTCCTACAATGAGCAGTTCTTC	CASSLGLAKYSYNEQFF
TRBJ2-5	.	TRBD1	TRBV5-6	TGTGCCAGCAGCTCGTTGGACAGGTTCTACTTC	CASSSLDRFYF
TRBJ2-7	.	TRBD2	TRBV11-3	TGTGCCAGCAGCCGGGGGGGCGGATGGGGCGAGCAGTACTTC	CASSRGGGWGEQYF
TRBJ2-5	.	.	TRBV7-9	TGTGCCAGCAGTTTTAGCGGAGTACAAGAGACCCAGTACTTC	CASSFSGVQETQYF
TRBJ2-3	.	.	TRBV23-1	TGCGCCAGCAGAGGGTACGATACGCAGTATTTT	CASRGYDTQYF
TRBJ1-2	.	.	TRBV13	TGTGCCAGCAGCTTAGTCCGGTCTGACTATGGCTACACCTTC	CASSLVRSDYGYTF
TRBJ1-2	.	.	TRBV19	TGTGCCAGTAGTAAGGAAGGCAGGAACTTCGGCTACACCTTC	CASSKEGRNFGYTF
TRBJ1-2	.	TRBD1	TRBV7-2	TGTGCCAGCAGTTTAAGGCCGACAGGGACCTATGGCTACACCTTC	CASSLRPTGTYGYTF
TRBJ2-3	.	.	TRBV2	TGTGCCAGCAGTGAAGTTGGTTCGGATACGCAGTATTTT	CASSEVGSDTQYF
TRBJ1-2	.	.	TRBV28	TGTGCCAGCAGTTTGCAAGGATCTTACTATGGCTACACCTTC	CASSLQGSYYGYTF
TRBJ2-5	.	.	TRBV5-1	TGCGCCAGCAGCTTGGAGTTTCAGACCCAGTACTTC	CASSLEFQTQYF
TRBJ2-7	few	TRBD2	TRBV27	TGTGCCAGCAGTCCGGGGCTAGCGGGACTAGAGGGCGAGCAGTACTTC	CASSPGLAGLEGEQYF
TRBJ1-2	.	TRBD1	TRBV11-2	TGTGCCAGCAGCTCAAGTAGACAGGGGTATGGCTACACCTTC	CASSSSRQGYGYTF
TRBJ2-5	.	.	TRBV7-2	TGTGCCAGCAGTGCGACTAGGCGAGAGACCCAGTACTTC	CASSATRRETQYF
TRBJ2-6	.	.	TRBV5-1	TGCGCCAGCAGCTTACTCCTCTCTGGGGCCAACGTCCTGACTTTC	CASSLLLSGANVLTF
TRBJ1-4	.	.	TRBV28	TGTGCCAGCAGTCTTTGGGACGGGAATGAAAAACTGTTTTTT	CASSLWDGNEKLFF
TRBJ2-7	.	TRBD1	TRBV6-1	TGTGCCAGCAGGGGGGCGACAGGGTCCTACGAGCAGTACTTC	CASRGATGSYEQYF
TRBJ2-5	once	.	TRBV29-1	TGCAGCGTAGTCGGGGGTCGGCAAGAGACCCAGTACTTC	CSVVGGRQETQYF
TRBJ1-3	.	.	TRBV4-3	TGCGCCAGCAGCCAACTCCCGGGTTCCTCTGGAAACACCATATATTTT	CASSQLPGSSGNTIYF
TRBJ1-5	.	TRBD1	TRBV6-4	TGTGCCAGCAGCGTTGACAGGGATCAGCCCCAGCATTTT	CASSVDRDQPQHF
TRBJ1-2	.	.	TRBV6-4	TGTGCCAGCTCTCGGGGCTTTAACTATGGCTACACCTTC	CASSRGFNYGYTF
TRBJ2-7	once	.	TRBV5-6	TGTGCCAGCAGCCGCCGGGACATATTATACGAGCAGTACTTC	CASSRRDILYEQYF
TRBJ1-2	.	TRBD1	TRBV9	TGTGCCAGCAGCCAATGGGACAGGGGTGGCTATGGCTACACCTTC	CASSQWDRGGYGYTF
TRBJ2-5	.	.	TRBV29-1	TGCAGCACTGACGGACTTGCTGGGGAGACCCAGTACTTC	CSTDGLAGETQYF
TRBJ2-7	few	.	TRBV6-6	TGTGCCAGCAGTTACTCTATGGCGAGCTCCTACGAGCAGTACTTC	CASSYSMASSYEQYF
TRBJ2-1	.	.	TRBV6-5	TGTGCCAGCAGTGGCCCTTGGGCCAGCTACAATGAGCAGTTCTTC	CASSGPWASYNEQFF
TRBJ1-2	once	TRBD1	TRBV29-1	TGCAGCGTGATAGGGACAGAGAGGGGCTACACCTTC	CSVIGTERGYTF
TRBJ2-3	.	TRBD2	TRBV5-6	TGTGCCAGCAAGGACCTAGCGGGAGGCGACACAGATACGCAGTATTTT	CASKDLAGGDTDTQYF
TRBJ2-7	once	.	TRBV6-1	TGTGCCAGCAGCCGAAGCCGACAGTACGAGCAGTACTTC	CASSRSRQYEQYF
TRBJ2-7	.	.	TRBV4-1	TGCGCCAGCAGCCAAGTGAACACCTACGAGCAGTACTTC	CASSQVNTYEQYF
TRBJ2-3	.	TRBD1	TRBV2	TGTGCCAGCAGTGATAACAGGGGGCAAGATACGCAGTATTTT	CASSDNRGQDTQYF
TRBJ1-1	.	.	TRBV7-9	TGTGCCAGCAGCTTAACTGGGAACACTGAAGCTTTCTTT	CASSLTGNTEAFF
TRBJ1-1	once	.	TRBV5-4	TGTGCCAGCAGCTTGGCAGGGGTCCTGGGGGCTTTCTTT	CASSLAGVLGAFF
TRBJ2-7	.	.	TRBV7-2	TGTGCCAGCAGCTTACTCGGGAGTTCGGCCTACGAGCAGTACTTC	CASSLLGSSAYEQYF
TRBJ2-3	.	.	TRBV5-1	TGCGCCAGCAGTCTCGCGGAAGTCACAGATACGCAGTATTTT	CASSLAEVTDTQYF
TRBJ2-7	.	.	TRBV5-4	TGTGCCACCAGGGCCTTTAGCTCCTACGAGCAGTACTTC	CATRAFSSYEQYF
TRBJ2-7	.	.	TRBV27	TGTGCCAGCAGTTCGACCTACGAGCAGTACTTC	CASSSTYEQYF
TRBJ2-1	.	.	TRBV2	TGTGCCAGCAGTGAATTGGGTCTCTCCAACAATGAGCAGTTCTTC	CASSELGLSNNEQFF
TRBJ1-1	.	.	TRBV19	TGTGCCAGTAGTATAGATCCCCGACCTGAAGCTTTCTTT	CASSIDPRPEAFF
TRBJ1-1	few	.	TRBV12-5	TGTGCTAGTGGTTTGGTACTGGGGAGGAACACTGAAGCTTTCTTT	CASGLVLGRNTEAFF
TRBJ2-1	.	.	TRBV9	TGTGCCAGCAGCGTAGATGTCGTCGATGAGCAGTTCTTC	CASSVDVVDEQFF
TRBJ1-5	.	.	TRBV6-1	TGTGCCACCATATCCTGGGCTGGTCAGCCCCAGCATTTT	CATISWAGQPQHF